A selection of T cell receptor beta chains follows, all from one sample in a study of blood T cells in healthy people across ages. Using its own MiXCR run on the 5' RACE reads, TCRdb lists one record per CDR3 protein. The table has over 600,000 distinct CDR3 sequences, around two fifths seen once. Sequenced: blood. All receptors come from an elderly man in good health. CDR3s include the opening cysteine and the closing phenylalanine or tryptophan. Each record gives: J gene, clone size, CDR3 length, V gene, CDR3 protein. Clone size, where shown, is once, few, many, or a class for clones that have expanded.

TRBJ1-5 | NA | 14 | TRBV6-1 | CAAGVLGSNQPQHF
TRBJ2-7 | few | 12 | TRBV4-1 | CASSQSMNEQYF
TRBJ2-7 | NA | 19 | TRBV7-8 | CASSSTGTSGALRRYEQYF
TRBJ1-1 | NA | 13 | TRBV9 | CASSVEHNTEAFF
TRBJ2-5 | NA | 16 | TRBV5-1 | CASSLGGRGNGETQYF
NA | NA | 14 | TRBV30 | CAWSPGDRGHEQYF
TRBJ2-1 | few | 14 | TRBV7-9 | CASSLTRVHNEQFF
TRBJ2-1 | few | 13 | TRBV20-1 | CSARPDRWNEQFF
TRBJ1-5 | NA | 13 | TRBV20-1 | CSASDRVGQPQHF
TRBJ2-7 | few | 14 | TRBV15 | CATSKRGGADEQYF
TRBJ2-1 | NA | 15 | TRBV6-2/TRBV6-3 | CASSKPRGDYNEQFF
TRBJ1-2 | NA | 15 | TRBV29-1 | CSVEDRGRGVYGYTF
TRBJ2-1 | NA | 17 | TRBV20-1 | CSAGGVGRTGGFDEQFF
TRBJ2-7 | NA | 16 | TRBV4-3 | CASSQDLTDSFYEQYF
TRBJ1-2 | NA | 17 | TRBV28 | CASRPTGTGGSNYGYTF
TRBJ2-1 | many | 18 | TRBV24-1 | CATSDPGGGRGDYNEQFF
TRBJ1-2 | many | 13 | TRBV4-2 | CASSFRQSYGYTF
NA | NA | 14 | TRBV7-2 | CASSSGYGNYEQYF
TRBJ2-4 | few | 14 | TRBV10-3 | CAISSGLAKNIQYF
TRBJ2-4 | NA | 17 | TRBV15 | CATSRDYGGLAKNIQYF